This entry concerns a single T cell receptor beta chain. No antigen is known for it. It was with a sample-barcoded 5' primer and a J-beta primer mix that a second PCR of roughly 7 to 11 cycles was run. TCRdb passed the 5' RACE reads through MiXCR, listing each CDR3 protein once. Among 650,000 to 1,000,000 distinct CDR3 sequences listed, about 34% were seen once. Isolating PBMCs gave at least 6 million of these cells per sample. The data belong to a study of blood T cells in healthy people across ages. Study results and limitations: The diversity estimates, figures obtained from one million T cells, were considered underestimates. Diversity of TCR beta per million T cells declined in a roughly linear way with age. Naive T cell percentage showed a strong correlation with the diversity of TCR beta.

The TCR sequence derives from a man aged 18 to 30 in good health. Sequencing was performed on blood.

CDR3 region: CASSLSGGGEAFF. CDR3 sequence (DNA): TGTGCCAGCAGCTTAAGCGGGGGTGGAGAAGCTTTCTTT. The chain recombines TRBV7-9 with TRBJ1-1; perhaps TRBD1 as D (5 bases). Germline V gene lookup returns CDR1 SEHNR and CDR2 FQNEAQ (reference sequence). CDR3 size: 13 residues. V lost 2 bases and J 8 bases, leaving 12 bases between the germline ends.